Below, 6 T cell receptor beta chains from the same sample are listed, as sequenced in a study of control samples from healthy donors and cancer patients. Assay: immunoSEQ multiplex PCR; the TCRdb copy retains only in-frame clones and omits some. Of around 150,000 clones listed, just under 95% are singletons. The source material was blood. Every receptor here comes from a woman aged 40 to 55 in good health.

This chain uses TRBV2 with TRBJ1-5, with D tentatively TRBD1 (6 bases). This CDR3 is built from 14 residues. V was cut by 2 bases and J by 7 bases, with 12 bases left in between. CDR1 is SNHLY, CDR2 FYNNEI, per germline. The CDR3 nucleotides are TGTGCCAGCAGTGAATCTGGGGGGGCCCAGCCCCAGCATTTT. It specifies CASSESGGAQPQHF.

The rearrangement uses TRBV10-3 and TRBJ1-1; a weak D match, TRBD1 (5 bases). V was cut by 3 bases and J by 1 base, with 12 bases left in between. CDR1 and CDR2 (germline): ENHRY, SYGVKD. The CDR3 loop spans 15 amino acids. The CDR3, as DNA: TGTGCCATCAGTGAATTGGGGGAGGCGAACACTGAAGCTTTCTTT. This codes for CAISELGEANTEAFF.

The rearrangement uses TRBV7-3 and TRBJ1-2; 9 bases align to TRBD1. With V trimmed by 3 bases and J by 6 bases, 14 bases remained unmatched. In germline, CDR1 is SGHTA, CDR2 FQGTGA. The CDR3 sequence is 17 residues long. The CDR3 nucleotides are TGTGCCAGCAGCTTTAATAATCGGGACAGGGAATCTCATGGCTACACCTTC. Its translation: CASSFNNRDRESHGYTF.

This chain connects TRBV11-3 to TRBJ2-1; D unresolved. Trimming left V 0 bases short and J 6 bases short, with 15 bases between. The germline gives CDR1 SGHNT, CDR2 YENEEA. The CDR3 has 16 amino acids. The CDR3 loop reads CASSLDFSATGNEQFF. CDR3 bases: TGTGCCAGCAGCTTAGATTTTTCAGCTACTGGCAATGAGCAGTTCTTC.

The chain has TRBV11-2 and TRBJ1-3; 8 nucleotides agree with TRBD1. This CDR3 contains 15 residues. The V segment lost 5 bases and the J segment 2 bases; nucleotides outside the gene matches: 5. Germline V gene data show CDR1 as SGHAT and CDR2 as FQNNGV. CDR3 protein: CASSPVQGAGNTIYF. The CDR3 nucleotides read TGTGCCAGCAGCCCTGTACAGGGGGCTGGAAACACCATATATTTT.

The rearrangement joins TRBV5-1 to TRBJ1-1; no firm D call. CDR3 length equals 14 residues. Germline CDR1 SGHRS, CDR2 YFSETQ. V shed 4 bases and J shed 4 bases, with 14 bases lying between them. The CDR3 is CASSRVLGVTEAFF. The CDR3 DNA reads TGCGCCAGCAGCAGGGTACTTGGGGTCACTGAAGCTTTCTTT.